What follows describes a single T cell receptor beta chain. The antigen remains undetermined. The data were taken from a study of blood T cells in healthy people across ages. Collection of roughly 10 milliliters of peripheral blood was performed for each donor. The length of the CDR3 is 16 residues. Germline CDR1 is SGHRS and CDR2 is YFSETQ. J was trimmed by 11 bases and V by 0 bases; bases with no gene match: 9. A second PCR, run for roughly 6 to 11 cycles, used a sample-barcoded 5' primer plus a J-beta primer mix. Any given sample supplied a minimum of 3 million CDR3-containing paired-end reads. TCRdb independently ran MiXCR on the 5' RACE reads; one entry per CDR3 protein. This sample has about 730,000 distinct CDR3 sequences, with roughly two fifths found just once. Study findings and constraints: Estimates drawn from one million T cells were deemed to understate diversity. Without sorted subsets, naive and antigen-experienced compartments could not be conclusively compared.

The chain employs TRBV5-1 and TRBJ2-5; 14 positions match TRBD2. This TCR derives from a woman aged 60-70 years in good health. Specimen: blood. CDR3 nucleotides: TGCGCCAGCAGCTTGGGTGGGACTAGCGGGGGCAGTGAGCAGTACTTC. Its translation is CASSLGGTSGGSEQYF.